This T cell receptor beta chain was sequenced during a study of T cells after yellow fever vaccination. Study in general: SMART-Seq v4 Ultra Low Input prepared libraries from low-cell fractions.

The table lists this clonotype with a few counts. As yet, its antigen is unknown. Findings and caveats of the study: Abundant contaminating clonotypes from the bulk population could appear in FACS-sorted repertoires.

The TCR cDNA carried a universal primer site and UMIs from 5'RACE template switching. Using its own MiXCR run on the 5' RACE reads, TCRdb lists one record per CDR3 protein. The top ten hold approximately 19% of the sample, which has 300,000 to 350,000 distinct CDR3 sequences, around 4.5% seen once. V shed 6 bases and J shed 6 bases, with 12 bases lying between them. The CDR3 runs 13 residues. The source of this sequence is a man between 18 and 29 years old who received the YFV17D yellow fever vaccine. The rearrangement uses TRBV12-3 or TRBV12-4 and TRBJ1-5; TRBD1 is a possible D gene (6 bases). The sample consisted of PBMCs, taken 15 days after the yellow fever booster vaccination. CDR3 DNA: TGTGCCAGCAGAGGACAGAGTCTTCAGCCCCAGCATTTT. Translating gives CASRGQSLQPQHF.